The clone carrying this T cell receptor (beta chain) was counted between two and nine times. The antigen remains undetermined. Germline V gene lookup returns CDR1 SGDLS and CDR2 YYNGEE. V lost 1 base to trimming and J lost 4 bases, with 9 bases between them. The CDR3 is 14 residues long. The data derive from a study of identical twins. Findings of the study overall: Beta clonotypes that were abundant in cord blood contained fewer insertions, a pattern absent from memory repertoires. It was possible that invariant MAIT and iNKT cells partly confounded the zero-insertion analyses. Rather than following the same donors, the conclusions depended on cross-sectional statistical analysis. Twin-shared out-of-frame alpha sequences showed excess low generation probability.

TCRdb reanalysed the 5' RACE reads using MiXCR and keeps one entry per CDR3 protein. The data contain 550,000 to 700,000 distinct CDR3 sequences, about 20% of them seen just once; the ten biggest clones take up roughly 4%. The same data also contributed to another study, on T cells expressing NK-cell markers.

The V and J genes are TRBV9 and TRBJ2-1; D remains unclear. This clonotype originated in a woman under 30 in good health. The sequencing input was PBMCs. CDR3 DNA sequence: TGTGCCAGCAGCGTATCGGACGCGTACAATGAGCAGTTCTTC. This encodes CASSVSDAYNEQFF.